This T cell receptor (beta chain) was captured by sequencing in a study of neurological immune-mediated disorders. Details on this clonotype: One junction end does not reproduce the germline sequence, and a read error may be involved.

TCRdb re-called the 5' RACE reads with MiXCR, one entry per CDR3 protein. The sample contains under 50,000 distinct CDR3 sequences, over 20% of which appear only once. The CDR3 is 14 residues long. Germline values: CDR1 SGHTA, CDR2 FQGNSA. A total of 2 million PBMCs stored at -80 degrees C provided the unsorted libraries. V gene TRBV7-2 combines with J gene TRBJ1-2, with 7 bases aligning to TRBD1. This TCR was sampled from a woman between 65 and 79 years old in good health. Sequenced input: PBMCs. The CDR3 sequence: CASSIATGNYGYTF. CDR3 DNA sequence: TGTGCCAGCAGCATAGCGACAGGGAACTATGGCTACACCTTC. Based on the CDR3 plus reference TRBV7-2 and TRBJ1-2, the full variable domain is GAGVSQSPSNKVTEKGKDVELRCDPISGHTALYWYRQSLGQGLEFLIYFQGNSAPDKSGLPSDRFSAERTGGSVSTLTIQRTQQEDSAVYLCASSIATGNYGYTFGSGTRLTVV.